This is a list of T cell receptor beta chains from one sample in a study of blood T cell repertoires in COVID-19. TCRdb keeps only in-frame clones here, not all; method: immunoSEQ multiplex PCR. The data contain 350,000 or so clones, approximately 92% of them singletons. The sequencing input was PBMCs or T cells enriched from blood (not recorded which). Receptors originate from a woman aged 30 to 39 who had recovered from COVID-19. CDR3s include the opening cysteine and the closing phenylalanine or tryptophan. The D gene is left open where the match is weak. The size entry is marked missing in some rows and otherwise reads once, few, many or a size class.

v_call	j_call	d_call	clone_size	cdr3_aa	cdr3_nt
TRBV2	TRBJ2-2	.	.	CASRSDNTGELFF	TGTGCCAGCAGAAGCGATAACACCGGGGAGCTGTTTTTT
TRBV4-2	TRBJ2-5	TRBD1	.	CATGQGGETQYF	TGTGCCACCGGACAGGGCGGGGAGACCCAGTACTTC
TRBV5-5	TRBJ2-1	.	.	CASSLGPGVYNEQFF	TGTGCCAGCAGCTTAGGGCCGGGAGTCTACAATGAGCAGTTCTTC
TRBV19	TRBJ2-3	TRBD1	.	CASSTRQGAVGDTQYF	TGTGCCAGTAGTACCCGTCAGGGGGCAGTGGGGGATACGCAGTATTTT
TRBV19	TRBJ1-4	.	.	CASKTVWQGTTNEKLFF	TGTGCCAGTAAAACGGTTTGGCAGGGGACAACTAATGAAAAACTGTTTTTT
TRBV2	TRBJ2-6	.	.	CASREHQGSGSGANVLTF	TGTGCCAGCAGGGAGCATCAGGGGAGTGGCTCTGGGGCCAACGTCCTGACTTTC
TRBV28	TRBJ2-3	.	.	CASNSFADTQYF	TGTGCCAGCAACAGTTTCGCAGATACGCAGTATTTT
TRBV27	TRBJ2-6	.	.	CASTLSGANVLTF	TGTGCCAGCACCCTCTCTGGGGCCAACGTCCTGACTTTC
TRBV28	TRBJ2-5	.	.	CASSLTSPETQYF	TGTGCCAGCAGTTTAACTAGTCCCGAGACCCAGTACTTC
TRBV3-1/TRBV3-2	TRBJ1-6	.	few	CASSQARQNSPLHF	TGTGCCAGCAGCCAAGCCAGACAGAATTCACCCCTCCACTTT
TRBV6-5	TRBJ1-2	.	.	CASSYSRQYGYTF	TGTGCCAGCAGTTACTCGCGACAGTATGGCTACACCTTC
TRBV19	TRBJ2-2	TRBD2	.	CASSPQWTSGNGAGELFF	TGTGCCAGTAGTCCTCAATGGACTAGCGGGAATGGGGCCGGGGAGCTGTTTTTT
TRBV19	TRBJ1-5	.	.	CASSGRESSLSNQPQHF	TGTGCCAGTAGTGGGAGGGAGAGTTCCCTTAGCAATCAGCCCCAGCATTTT
TRBV9	TRBJ2-5	.	.	CASSISGETQYF	TGTGCCAGCAGTATTTCAGGGGAGACCCAGTACTTC
TRBV9	TRBJ2-2	.	.	CASSYGEYTGELFF	TGTGCCAGCAGCTACGGGGAGTACACCGGGGAGCTGTTTTTT
TRBV18	TRBJ1-5	TRBD1	few	CASSTGEDQPQHF	TGTGCCAGCTCAACAGGGGAGGATCAGCCCCAGCATTTT
TRBV9	TRBJ1-1	TRBD1	.	CASSPQTGRTEAFF	TGTGCCAGCAGCCCCCAGACAGGGAGGACTGAAGCTTTCTTT
TRBV19	TRBJ1-5	TRBD1	.	CASSETGGRNQPQHF	TGTGCCAGTAGCGAGACAGGGGGCCGCAATCAGCCCCAGCATTTT
TRBV6-6	TRBJ1-1	.	.	CASSYSYYTEAFF	TGTGCCAGCAGTTACTCTTATTACACTGAAGCTTTCTTT
TRBV19	TRBJ1-5	.	.	CASSIGGDNQPQHF	TGTGCCAGTAGTATCGGGGGGGACAATCAGCCCCAGCATTTT
TRBV4-3	TRBJ1-2	.	once	CASSPQGSPGGYTF	TGCGCCAGCAGCCCCCAAGGCAGTCCGGGGGGCTACACCTTC
TRBV27	TRBJ1-1	TRBD1	.	CASSLGQGAMNTEAFF	TGTGCCAGCAGTTTAGGGCAGGGGGCAATGAACACTGAAGCTTTCTTT